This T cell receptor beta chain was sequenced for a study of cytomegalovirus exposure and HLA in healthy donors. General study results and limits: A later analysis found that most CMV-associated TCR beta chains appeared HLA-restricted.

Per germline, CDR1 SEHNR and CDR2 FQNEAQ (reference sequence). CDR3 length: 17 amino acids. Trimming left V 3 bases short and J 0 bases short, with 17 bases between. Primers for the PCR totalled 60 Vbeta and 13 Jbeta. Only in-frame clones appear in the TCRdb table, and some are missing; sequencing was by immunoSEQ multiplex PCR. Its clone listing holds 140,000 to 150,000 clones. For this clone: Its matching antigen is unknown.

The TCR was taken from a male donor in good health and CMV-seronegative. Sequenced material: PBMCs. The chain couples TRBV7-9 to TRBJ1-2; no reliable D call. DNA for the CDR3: TGTGCCAGCAGCTTTTCAGGCCTTGGCCTTACTAACTATGGCTACACCTTC. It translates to CASSFSGLGLTNYGYTF.